The 11 T cell receptor beta chains given below trace back to one sample, sequenced in a study of blood T cell repertoires in COVID-19. Assay used: immunoSEQ multiplex PCR; TCRdb lists only in-frame clones, some missing. The data show around 240,000 clones, roughly 88% seen once. The specimen sequenced was PBMCs or T cells enriched from blood (not recorded which). These receptors were taken from a woman aged 50 to 60 who had recovered from COVID-19.

The chain combines TRBV28 with TRBJ1-2; 8 bases line up with TRBD1. In germline, CDR1 is MDHEN, CDR2 SYDVKM. The CDR3 is 13 amino acids. The trim removed 3 bases at V and 8 bases at J, leaving 5 bases unmatched. The DNA of the CDR3 is TGTGCCAGCAGTTTGACAGGGGTAGGCGGCTACACCTTC. Residues: CASSLTGVGGYTF.

The rearrangement joins TRBV9 to TRBJ2-7, with TRBD1 matching 9 bases. Germline CDR1 reads SGDLS; CDR2 reads YYNGEE. The length of the CDR3 is 14 residues. V lost 4 bases and J lost 4; bases outside the gene matches: 6. CDR3 coding DNA: TGTGCCAGCAGCACAAGGACAGGGGAGTACGAGCAGTACTTC. Protein product: CASSTRTGEYEQYF.

Only one count was recorded for this clone. The chain combines TRBV10-3 with TRBJ2-1; possible D gene TRBD1, 6 bases. Deletions cut 10 bases from V and 7 bases from J, with 20 bases between. Germline V gene lookup returns CDR1 ENHRY and CDR2 SYGVKD. This CDR3 is 14 amino acids long. CDR3 in DNA: TGTGCCACCAAGCCTTTACAGGGTGAGAATGAGCAGTTCTTC. Protein sequence: CATKPLQGENEQFF.

V and J are TRBV24-1 and TRBJ2-1; possible D gene TRBD1, 6 bases. This CDR3 has 17 residues. V dropped 4 bases and J dropped 1 base, with 16 bases sitting between them. Germline lookup yields CDR1 KGHDR and CDR2 SFDVKD. The CDR3: CATSDATGPKSYNEQFF. As DNA, the CDR3 is TGTGCCACCAGTGACGCCACAGGGCCCAAGTCCTACAATGAGCAGTTCTTC.

V is TRBV4-3 and J is TRBJ2-2; perhaps TRBD1 as D (6 bases). The V end was cut by 0 bases, the J end by 4 bases, with 12 bases between. Germline V gene sequence: CDR1 LGHNA, CDR2 YSLEER. This CDR3 comprises 16 residues. In nucleotides, the CDR3 is TGCGCCAGCAGCCAAGATTCCAGGGGTGGCACCGGGGAGCTGTTTTTT. Its protein product is CASSQDSRGGTGELFF.

V and J are TRBV18 and TRBJ2-3; TRBD1 aligns across 8 bases. CDR3 length equals 15 residues. Germline-derived CDR1 and CDR2 are KGHSH and LQKENI. J lost 2 bases, V lost 1 base, and 2 bases had no gene match. As DNA, the CDR3 is TGTGCCAGCTCACCACGGACAGGGCTCACAGATACGCAGTATTTT. It yields the protein CASSPRTGLTDTQYF.

The rearrangement links TRBV10-3 to TRBJ1-5; TRBD1 matches at 8 bases. Germline V gene sequence: CDR1 ENHRY, CDR2 SYGVKD. V shed 6 bases and J 4 bases; nucleotides not matched to a gene: 5. The CDR3 is 14 residues long. The CDR3 coding sequence is TGTGCCATCAGGCAACAGGGGGTGAATCAGCCCCAGCATTTT. It translates to CAIRQQGVNQPQHF.

The chain joins TRBV15 to TRBJ2-2, with 8 bases fitting TRBD2. J gave up 1 base and V 1 base, and 2 bases lay outside the gene matches. Germline V gives CDR1 LNHNV, CDR2 YYDKDF (reference sequence). The CDR3 contains 16 residues. In nucleotides, the CDR3 is TGTGCCACCAGCAGAGCTAGCGGGTGGAACACCGGGGAGCTGTTTTTT. It is translated as CATSRASGWNTGELFF.

The chain is built from TRBV6-5 and TRBJ2-4; D perhaps matches TRBD1 (6 bases). This CDR3 spans 16 amino acids. The germline CDR1 and CDR2 sequences are MNHEY and SVGAGI. Trimming pared 0 bases from V and 1 base from J, leaving 10 bases between. CDR3 region: CASSYSFQGAKNIQYF. DNA of the CDR3: TGTGCCAGCAGTTACTCCTTTCAGGGGGCCAAAAACATTCAGTACTTC.

The genes are TRBV4-3 and TRBJ2-3, with 9 bases aligning to TRBD2. This CDR3 has 17 residues. Germline CDR1 LGHNA, CDR2 YSLEER. After removal of 0 bases from V and 2 bases from J, the junction contained 6 bases not matched to a gene. This chain's CDR3 is CASSQDGASGATDTQYF. The CDR3 DNA is TGCGCCAGCAGCCAAGATGGAGCTAGCGGGGCCACAGATACGCAGTATTTT.

This sequence joins TRBV7-2 and TRBJ1-4; 7 positions agree with TRBD1. The germline gives CDR1 SGHTA, CDR2 FQGNSA. The CDR3 has 16 amino acids. V was pared by 4 bases and J by 5 bases, with 10 bases of the junction left unmatched. The CDR3 DNA is TGTGCCAGCAGCTCCGACAGGGCTGGGGCCAATGAAAAACTGTTTTTT. Encoded protein: CASSSDRAGANEKLFF. Combining the CDR3 with reference TRBV7-2 and TRBJ1-4 gives the whole variable domain GAGVSQSPSNKVTEKGKDVELRCDPISGHTALYWYRQSLGQGLEFLIYFQGNSAPDKSGLPSDRFSAERTGGSVSTLTIQRTQQEDSAVYLCASSSDRAGANEKLFFGSGTQLSVL.